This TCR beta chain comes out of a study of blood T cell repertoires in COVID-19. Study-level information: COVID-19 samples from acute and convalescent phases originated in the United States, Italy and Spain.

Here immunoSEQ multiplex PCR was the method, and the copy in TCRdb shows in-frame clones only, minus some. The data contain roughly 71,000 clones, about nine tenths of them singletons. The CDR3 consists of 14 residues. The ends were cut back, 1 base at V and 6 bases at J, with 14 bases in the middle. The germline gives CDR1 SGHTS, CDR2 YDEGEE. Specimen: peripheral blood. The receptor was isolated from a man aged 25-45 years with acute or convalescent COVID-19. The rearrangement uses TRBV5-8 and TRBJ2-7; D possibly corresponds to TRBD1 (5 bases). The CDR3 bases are TGTGCCAGCAGCTTGCGTTATTATCAGGGCGAGCAGTACTTC. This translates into CASSLRYYQGEQYF.